The rows below give T cell receptor beta chains drawn from one sample of a study of blood T cell repertoires in COVID-19. Measured with immunoSEQ multiplex PCR; TCRdb has only the in-frame clones, and not every one. The table includes approximately 240,000 clones, just under 85% detected once. The specimen sequenced was PBMCs or T cells enriched from blood (not recorded which). All receptors derive from a woman aged 40 to 50 with acute COVID-19. Each CDR3 is given with its conserved first and last residue. The D gene is left open where the match is weak. Clone size appears in some rows only: once, few, many, or a class for an expanded clone.

>.|.|TRBJ2-5|TRBV7-2|14
TGTGCCAGCAGTTCCAAAAGGGGTCAAGAGACCCAGTACTTC
CASSSKRGQETQYF
>.|.|TRBJ2-3|TRBV21-1|16
TGTGCCAGCAGCAAGGAATGGACAGGGCGCCCAGATACGCAGTATTTT
CASSKEWTGRPDTQYF
>.|.|TRBJ2-1|TRBV13|14
TGTGCCAGCAGCCCAATTCCGGGGGACAATGAGCAGTTCTTC
CASSPIPGDNEQFF
>.|.|TRBJ1-2|TRBV6-6|15
TGTGCCAGCAAGGATAAAGACAGGCCCGTCTATGGCTACACCTTC
CASKDKDRPVYGYTF
>TRBD2|.|TRBJ2-1|TRBV28|19
TGTGCCAGCACCACCCCGTGGACTAGCGGGTACAGCTCCTACAATGAGCAGTTCTTC
CASTTPWTSGYSSYNEQFF
>.|.|TRBJ1-2|TRBV5-1|17
TGCGCCAGCAGCTTGGACCCAACGGGGGGGCCTAACTATGGCTACACCTTC
CASSLDPTGGPNYGYTF
>TRBD1|few|TRBJ1-2|TRBV19|15
TGTGCCAGTAGTAATACCGGGACAGGCCCCTATGGCTACACCTTC
CASSNTGTGPYGYTF
>TRBD2|.|TRBJ2-1|TRBV6-5|15
TGTGCCAGCAGTTACGACCCGGGACTAGCGGAAAAGCAGTTCTTC
CASSYDPGLAEKQFF
>TRBD1|.|TRBJ2-5|TRBV4-3|15
TGCGCCAGCAGCCTATCGGACAGGGGAGGGGAGACCCAGTACTTC
CASSLSDRGGETQYF
>TRBD1|once|TRBJ1-1|TRBV19|13
TGTGCCAGTAATTTCGCTGGACAGGCTGAAGCTTTCTTT
CASNFAGQAEAFF
>TRBD2|.|TRBJ2-1|TRBV27|13
TGTGCCAGCACTCGGGGGGGCTACAATGAGCAGTTCTTC
CASTRGGYNEQFF
>.|.|TRBJ1-6|TRBV28|14
TGTGCCAGCAGTTTGGCACGTTTCGATTCACCCCTCCACTTT
CASSLARFDSPLHF
>TRBD1|.|TRBJ1-6|TRBV5-6|13
TGTGCCAGCAGCGGGACAGGGTCTTCACCCCTCCACTTT
CASSGTGSSPLHF
>TRBD1|.|TRBJ2-1|TRBV11-2|18
TGTGCCAGCAGCTTAACCGCCGGGACAGCCTTAGATCGCAATGAGCAGTTCTTC
CASSLTAGTALDRNEQFF
>TRBD1|.|TRBJ1-2|TRBV6-5|15
TGTGCCAGCAGTTCGGACAGGGCGCCCTACTATGGCTACACCTTC
CASSSDRAPYYGYTF
>TRBD1|.|TRBJ1-2|TRBV5-5|14
TGTGCCAGCAGCCCGGACAGGGGTAACTATGGCTACACCTTC
CASSPDRGNYGYTF
>TRBD1|few|TRBJ1-2|TRBV9|16
TGTGCCAGCAGCTCGGACAGGGAAAGGGGCTCGGGTGGCTACACCTTC
CASSSDRERGSGGYTF
>.|many|TRBJ2-1|TRBV4-2|18
TGTGCCAGCAGCCAAGAAGTCGAAGGGGGGGCCGTCTACAATGAGCAGTTCTTC
CASSQEVEGGAVYNEQFF
>TRBD2|.|TRBJ2-5|TRBV11-2|18
TGTGCCAGCAGCTTGTCGGCAGTAGCGGGGGGTTACTGGGAGACCCAGTACTTC
CASSLSAVAGGYWETQYF
>.|.|TRBJ1-4|TRBV27|14
TGTGCCAGCAGGCGCGGGACAACTAATGAAAAACTGTTTTTT
CASRRGTTNEKLFF
>.|.|TRBJ1-1|TRBV6-5|15
TGTGCCAGCAGATTTTCAACAGGGAGGAACACTGAAGCTTTCTTT
CASRFSTGRNTEAFF
>TRBD1|.|TRBJ1-1|TRBV5-1|15
TGCGCCAGCAGCTTGGACAGGGGGGACTTATCAGTGGCTTTCTTT
CASSLDRGDLSVAFF
>.|few|TRBJ1-5|TRBV5-1|14
TGCGCCAGCAGCCCGGAGGGTAGCAATCAGCCCCAGCATTTT
CASSPEGSNQPQHF
>.|.|TRBJ1-1|TRBV27|13
TGTGCCAGCAGTTTTAACCGAGGCACTGAAGCTTTCTTT
CASSFNRGTEAFF
>TRBD2|.|TRBJ2-1|TRBV9|15
TGTGCCAGCAGCCCGGGACTAGCGGTTTACAATGAGCAGTTCTTC
CASSPGLAVYNEQFF
>TRBD1|.|TRBJ1-4|TRBV3-1/TRBV3-2|17
TGTGCCAGCAGTCAGGGGGACAGGGTGCTAACTAATGAAAAACTGTTTTTT
CASSQGDRVLTNEKLFF
>TRBD2|.|TRBJ2-5|TRBV2|15
TGTGCCAGCAGGACCTACGGACTAGCAGGAGAGACCCAGTACTTC
CASRTYGLAGETQYF